These 30 T cell receptor beta chains originate from one sample sequenced in a study of T-cell memory formation after mild COVID-19 (dated by TCRdb to 2020 to 2023). The library was made by 5' RACE. Instrument on record: Illumina NovaSeq 6000. TCRdb redid the processing of the public reads, applying fastp at Q25 and MiXCR, and retained in-frame beta chains. Identical CDR3 protein sequences are pooled into one entry, listed with their most common genes and DNA. Across this sample there are about 55,000 distinct CDR3 sequences, with 8% to 10% seen only once. Of the sample, more than 0.95% is held by the ten largest clones. Source material: PBMCs or a T cell subset sorted from them (not recorded which). The receptors derive from a man aged 18-30 years who had mild COVID-19 (a few samples of this study predate the infection). The sample titles of this study are shuffled in the database, so cell type and time point are left out; the donor was told from shared clones.

The genes are TRBV12-3 or TRBV12-4 and TRBJ2-6; possible D gene TRBD1, 7 bases. The CDR3 is 20 amino acids. Trimming left V 3 bases short and J 0 bases short, with 21 bases between. CDR3 sequence: CASSFSGRDSESSGANVLTF. As DNA, the CDR3 is TGTGCCAGCAGTTTCTCGGGGCGGGACAGCGAAAGCTCTGGGGCCAACGTCCTGACTTTC.

Ten or more counts support this clonotype. The V and J genes are TRBV4-3 and TRBJ2-5; D possibly uses TRBD1 or TRBD2 (5 bases each). V was shortened by 0 bases and J by 7 bases, with 15 bases between the two germline ends. CDR1 and CDR2 from the germline V gene are LGHNA and YSLEER. The CDR3 is made up of 15 amino acids. The chain's CDR3 is CASSQEPGPGGTQYF. CDR3 nucleotide sequence: TGCGCCAGCAGCCAAGAACCGGGACCTGGGGGGACCCAGTACTTC.

This rearrangement joins TRBV18 to TRBJ1-1; possible D gene TRBD1, 5 bases. This CDR3 is built from 15 residues. Germline V gives CDR1 KGHSH, CDR2 LQKENI. The ends were cut back, 6 bases at V and 8 bases at J, with 22 bases in the middle. The CDR3 reads CASSRQGTGTLEAFF. CDR3 DNA sequence: TGTGCCAGCTCCCGGCAGGGAACCGGTACCCTGGAAGCTTTCTTT.

This clonotype was detected ten times or more. The V call is TRBV9, the J call TRBJ2-7; 8 nucleotides agree with TRBD1. Germline V gene lookup returns CDR1 SGDLS and CDR2 YYNGEE. CDR3 size: 15 residues. V was pared by 3 bases and J by 2 bases, with 7 bases of the junction left unmatched. The CDR3, as DNA: TGTGCCAGCAGCGCCCAAACAGGGGGGCCCTACGAGCAGTACTTC. It encodes CASSAQTGGPYEQYF.

The rearrangement links TRBV27 to TRBJ2-3, with 13 bases lining up with TRBD2. The CDR3 contains 16 residues. In germline, CDR1 is MNHEY, CDR2 SMNVEV (reference sequence). V dropped 5 bases and J dropped 5; count of bases not matched to a gene: 7. The DNA for the CDR3 is TGTGCCAGCAGTCTCCGGACTAGCGGGGGTATAGATACGCAGTATTTT. Translated, it gives CASSLRTSGGIDTQYF.

This clonotype was found many times. The chain links TRBV12-3 or TRBV12-4 to TRBJ2-1, with 8 bases that match TRBD2. V trimming: 2 bases; J trimming: 6 bases; junction bases outside the gene matches: 12. The CDR3 loop spans 17 amino acids. The CDR3 sequence is CASSLFTGGASPNEQFF. Here the CDR3 DNA reads TGTGCCAGCAGTTTATTTACCGGGGGGGCCTCCCCCAATGAGCAGTTCTTC.

This clonotype was detected only a few times. The chain has TRBV7-2 and TRBJ1-1; no clear D gene. The CDR3 totals 15 residues. The germline V gene has CDR1 SGHTA and CDR2 FQGNSA. V lost 1 base and J lost 4, with 13 bases in between. The CDR3: CASSLERRGGTEAFF. The CDR3 DNA is TGTGCCAGCAGCTTAGAGCGGAGAGGCGGCACTGAAGCTTTCTTT. Full variable domain (remainder filled in from reference TRBV7-2 and TRBJ1-1): GAGVSQSPSNKVTEKGKDVELRCDPISGHTALYWYRQSLGQGLEFLIYFQGNSAPDKSGLPSDRFSAERTGGSVSTLTIQRTQQEDSAVYLCASSLERRGGTEAFFGQGTRLTVV.

This clonotype is classed as medium-sized. This chain uses TRBV12-3 or TRBV12-4 with TRBJ2-7; D may be TRBD2 (5 bases). This CDR3 comprises 13 residues. The germline V and J ends were trimmed by 10 bases and 5 bases, with 18 bases remaining between them. The CDR3 bases are TGTGCCATCTCAAGGACTTCGAAAAACGAGCAGTACTTC. Its protein is CAISRTSKNEQYF.

This clonotype showed up many times. This sequence joins TRBV9 and TRBJ2-5; 9 bases fit TRBD2. CDR3 length: 16 amino acids. Trimming took 0 bases from V and 0 from J; bases not matched to a gene: 3. The V gene's germline CDR1 is SGDLS and CDR2 YYNGEE. The CDR3 loop reads CASSVASGDYQETQYF. CDR3 sequence (DNA): TGTGCCAGCAGCGTAGCTAGCGGGGATTACCAAGAGACCCAGTACTTC. Full variable domain (remainder filled in from reference TRBV9 and TRBJ2-5): DSGVTQTPKHLITATGQRVTLRCSPRSGDLSVYWYQQSLDQGLQFLIQYYNGEERAKGNILERFSAQQFPDLHSELNLSSLELGDSALYFCASSVASGDYQETQYFGPGTRLLVL.

This clonotype was observed at least ten times. V gene TRBV7-2 combines with J gene TRBJ2-3; 10 bases match TRBD2. V shed 11 bases and J 5 bases; nucleotides not matched to a gene: 7. Germline V CDR1 and CDR2: SGHTA, FQGNSA. The CDR3 contains 13 residues. The CDR3 DNA is TGTGCCTCTAGCGGGGGATCAGTAGATACGCAGTATTTT. It is translated as CASSGGSVDTQYF.

The chain employs TRBV7-9 and TRBJ1-6; D not resolved. The CDR3 contains 13 residues. Trimming cost V 1 base and J 12 bases, with 10 bases left between them. Germline CDR1 reads SEHNR; CDR2 reads FQNEAQ (reference sequence). The CDR3 DNA sequence: TGTGCCAGCAGCTTAGTGGACGGTCAACCCCTCCACTTT. This gives the protein CASSLVDGQPLHF. The full variable domain, with the rest looked up from reference TRBV7-9 and TRBJ1-6, is DTGVSQNPRHKITKRGQNVTFRCDPISEHNRLYWYRQTLGQGPEFLTYFQNEAQLEKSRLLSDRFSAERPKGSFSTLEIQRTEQGDSAMYLCASSLVDGQPLHFGNGTRLTVT.

Many counts were recorded for this clonotype. The gene calls are TRBV5-1 and TRBJ2-7, with D unresolved. Germline V gene data show CDR1 as SGHRS and CDR2 as YFSETQ. The CDR3 loop spans 15 amino acids. Deletions cut 2 bases from V and 0 bases from J, with 12 bases between. CDR3 sequence: CASSFTHKSSYEQYF. CDR3 sequence (DNA): TGCGCCAGCAGCTTCACACATAAGAGCTCCTACGAGCAGTACTTC.

The chain recombines TRBV6-2 or TRBV6-3 with TRBJ2-1; D is unclear. Trimming removed 2 bases at V and 1 base at J, with 12 bases between. The CDR3 extends over 16 amino acids. The V gene's germline CDR1 is MNHEY and CDR2 SVGEGT. This CDR3 reads CASSYRMDKSYNEQFF. The DNA for the CDR3 is TGTGCCAGCAGTTACCGGATGGATAAGTCCTACAATGAGCAGTTCTTC.

This clonotype was detected many times. The rearrangement links TRBV2 to TRBJ2-3; D is unclear. This CDR3 is 12 amino acids long. Germline-derived CDR1 and CDR2 are SNHLY and FYNNEI. V was cut by 8 bases and J by 7 bases, with 13 bases left in between. DNA of the CDR3: TGTGCCAGCTCCCCCGAACTGAATACGCAGTATTTT. As protein: CASSPELNTQYF.

This clonotype occurred many times. V is TRBV7-9 and J is TRBJ1-6; tentatively, D is TRBD1 (6 bases). The ends were cut back, 2 bases at V and 11 bases at J, with 10 bases in the middle. Germline CDR1 is SEHNR and CDR2 is FQNEAQ (reference sequence). This CDR3 spans 13 amino acids. CDR3 nucleotides: TGTGCCAGCAGCTTACAGGGGAATACACCCCTCCACTTT. It codes for CASSLQGNTPLHF.

In regard to this clonotype: The junction departs from germline at one end; a sequencing error may be responsible. This chain joins TRBV6-6 and TRBJ2-7, with D possibly matching TRBD2 (5 bases). CDR3 length: 13 residues. Germline lookup yields CDR1 MNHNY and CDR2 SVGAGI (reference sequence). DNA for the CDR3: TGTGCCAGCAGTTACTCGACGCTTACTAGAGGCAGCTTC. Protein product: CASSYSTLTRGSF.

A few counts support this clonotype. V is TRBV12-3 or TRBV12-4 and J is TRBJ2-6; D gene unclear. Trimming removed 3 bases from V and 4 bases from J, with 7 bases in between. The CDR3 is 14 residues long. CDR3 loop: CASSFRSGANVLTF. Here the CDR3 DNA reads TGTGCCAGCAGTTTTCGGTCCGGGGCCAACGTCCTGACTTTC.

In DNA form, the CDR3 reads TGTGCCTGGAGACAGTCCTATGGCTACACCTTC. Amino acids: CAWRQSYGYTF. This rearrangement joins TRBV30 to TRBJ1-2; D not resolved. V was shortened by 3 bases and J by 4 bases, with 6 bases between the two germline ends. The CDR3 length is 11 residues. Germline V gives CDR1 GTSNPN, CDR2 SVGIG (reference sequence).

A note on this clonotype: It may be a read error: a sequence one base away is much more abundant. The chain recombines TRBV20-1 with TRBJ2-3; D might be TRBD2 (7 bases). Germline V CDR1 and CDR2: DFQATT, SNEGSKA (reference sequence). The length of the CDR3 is 13 residues. DNA of the CDR3: TGCAGTGCCGAGGGGGGGAACACAGATACGCAGAATTTT. Amino acids: CSAEGGNTDTQNF.

The rearrangement links TRBV19 to TRBJ2-3; tentatively, D is TRBD1 (5 bases). This CDR3 has 11 residues. CDR1 and CDR2 from the germline V gene are LNHDA and SQIVND (reference sequence). Trimming cost V 6 bases and J 7 bases, with 8 bases left between them. As DNA, the CDR3 is TGTGCCAGTAGCCACAGGAATACGCAGTATTTT. Residues: CASSHRNTQYF. Using reference TRBV19 and TRBJ2-3 for the parts outside the CDR3, the full variable domain is DGGITQSPKYLFRKEGQNVTLSCEQNLNHDAMYWYRQDPGQGLRLIYYSQIVNDFQKGDIAEGYSVSREKKESFPLTVTSAQKNPTAFYLCASSHRNTQYFGPGTRLTVL.

This clonotype was seen repeatedly, ten times or more. V usage is TRBV7-9 and J usage is TRBJ2-1, with D possibly matching TRBD2 (5 bases). V was pared by 2 bases and J by 3 bases, with 17 bases between. Per germline, CDR1 SEHNR and CDR2 FQNEAQ (reference sequence). This CDR3 contains 17 residues. The CDR3 DNA is TGTGCCAGCAGCTTATGGTCCCGGTCGGGGATCTACAATGAGCAGTTCTTC. As protein: CASSLWSRSGIYNEQFF. Full variable domain (rest looked up from reference TRBV7-9 and TRBJ2-1): DTGVSQNPRHKITKRGQNVTFRCDPISEHNRLYWYRQTLGQGPEFLTYFQNEAQLEKSRLLSDRFSAERPKGSFSTLEIQRTEQGDSAMYLCASSLWSRSGIYNEQFFGPGTRLTVL.

In this sample, this clonotype turned up many times. The chain recombines TRBV12-3 or TRBV12-4 with TRBJ2-1; D not certain. The CDR3 has 12 amino acids. The V and J ends lost 4 bases and 10 bases respectively, with 11 bases between them. The CDR3 region has the DNA TGTGCCAGCAGTTCTCGACCCGGAGAGCAGTTCTTC. It translates to CASSSRPGEQFF.

This clonotype was recorded many times. The CDR3 DNA sequence: TGCAGCTCTGGGGGGGACAATGAGCAGTTCTTC. Its translation is CSSGGDNEQFF. The chain combines TRBV29-1 with TRBJ2-1; 7 nucleotides align to TRBD2. This CDR3 is built from 11 residues. Germline CDR1 is SQVTM and CDR2 is ANQGSEA. V was clipped by 8 bases and J by 5 bases; unmatched bases: 3.

This clonotype was counted between two and nine times. V and J are TRBV6-5 and TRBJ1-2; D perhaps matches TRBD1 (5 bases). The CDR3 covers 16 residues. V gave up 0 bases and J gave up 4 bases, with 15 bases separating them. Germline V lookup: CDR1 MNHEY, CDR2 SVGAGI. In DNA, the CDR3 is TGTGCCAGCAGTTACTCGGGGCAGGGTAGTTTCTATGGCTACACCTTC. Its protein is CASSYSGQGSFYGYTF.

This clonotype was observed at least ten times. The DNA for the CDR3 is TGCGCCAGCAGAGCGGGGGGCTCGTTTCCCACAGATACGCAGTATTTT. Its protein is CASRAGGSFPTDTQYF. The rearrangement joins TRBV5-1 to TRBJ2-3, with 9 bases lining up with TRBD2. Germline V lookup: CDR1 SGHRS, CDR2 YFSETQ. The length of the CDR3 is 16 residues. V was clipped by 5 bases and J by 2 bases; unmatched bases: 9.

The CDR3 is CASSIHRDRSFGDSGNTIYF. The CDR3 bases are TGTGCCAGCAGCATTCACCGGGACAGGTCCTTTGGGGACTCTGGAAACACCATATATTTT. The chain is built from TRBV7-9 and TRBJ1-3; 8 bases match TRBD1. V shed 5 bases and J 0 bases; nucleotides not matched to a gene: 18. Germline CDR1 and CDR2: SEHNR and FQNEAQ (reference sequence). The CDR3 length is 20 residues.

This clonotype was observed a handful of times. The rearrangement uses TRBV9 and TRBJ2-5; 12 positions match TRBD2. Germline V CDR1 and CDR2: SGDLS, YYNGEE. The trim removed 4 bases at V and 5 bases at J, leaving 6 bases unmatched. This CDR3 region has 15 residues. This chain's CDR3 is CASSSRLAGAETQYF. In nucleotides, the CDR3 is TGTGCCAGCAGCTCCAGACTAGCGGGGGCCGAGACCCAGTACTTC.

J is TRBJ1-4 and V is TRBV4-3; D may be TRBD1 (5 bases). The germline V and J ends were trimmed by 1 base and 7 bases, with 16 bases remaining between them. Germline V gives CDR1 LGHNA, CDR2 YSLEER. There are 16 residues in the CDR3. In DNA form, the CDR3 reads TGCGCCAGCAGCCAAGGTCCCCCCGGGGCGGGTGAAAAACTGTTTTTT. Its protein is CASSQGPPGAGEKLFF.

This clonotype was detected ten times or more. This chain connects TRBV24-1 to TRBJ2-2; maybe TRBD1 (5 bases). Per the germline V gene, CDR1 is KGHDR and CDR2 is SFDVKD. V was shortened by 9 bases and J by 4 bases, with 8 bases between the two germline ends. The CDR3 sequence is 12 residues long. The CDR3 loop reads CATGASTGELFF. The CDR3 DNA sequence: TGTGCCACCGGGGCGAGCACCGGGGAGCTGTTTTTT.

Only a few counts were recorded for this clonotype. The chain carries TRBV5-6 and TRBJ2-7; D not resolved. The CDR3 runs to 13 residues. The V gene's germline CDR1 is SGHDT and CDR2 YYEEEE. Trimming removed 0 bases from V and 3 bases from J, with 7 bases in between. DNA for the CDR3: TGTGCCAGCAGCTTGGGACGGAACTACGAGCAGTACTTC. Translation: CASSLGRNYEQYF.